This passage covers 13 T cell receptor beta chains from one sample sequenced in a study of immune heterogeneity within non-small cell lung tumors. TCR beta CDR3 amplification used multiplex PCR with 32 V and 13 J primers. One entry per CDR3 protein, called by TCRdb with MiXCR from the multiplex PCR reads. The table lists 9,500 to 12,000 distinct CDR3 sequences, approximately 20% of them singletons. Template came from bulk tumor genomic DNA, at approximately 600 ng per sample. Biopsy collection occurred during surgery, with several far-apart biopsies per primary tumor. Newly diagnosed with untreated non-small cell lung cancer, the patients underwent curative surgery. The sample consisted of lung tumor tissue. These TCRs come from a man aged 60-69 years with non-small cell lung cancer.

This chain links TRBV12-3 or TRBV12-4 with TRBJ1-1; D call uncertain. V was shortened by 3 bases and J by 7 bases, with 12 bases between the two germline ends. The length of the CDR3 is 13 residues. In DNA, the CDR3 is TGTGCCAGCAGTTTCTCGACGGTGGGTGAAGCTTTCTTT. The encoded protein is CASSFSTVGEAFF.

The rearrangement uses TRBV2 and TRBJ2-3; D may be TRBD2 (5 bases). The germline V and J ends were trimmed by 10 bases and 5 bases, with 13 bases remaining between them. This CDR3 has 12 residues. Germline V gives CDR1 SNHLY, CDR2 FYNNEI. CDR3 DNA sequence: TGTGCCACCTTCCGGGAAGAAGATACGCAGTATTTT. It is translated as CATFREEDTQYF.

Relative to its sample, this clonotype is medium-sized. CDR3 nucleotides: TGCGCCAGCAGCACGTCGGGCCAGGGGGCAGGGGGCTACACCTTC. Translating gives CASSTSGQGAGGYTF. The chain is built from TRBV5-1 and TRBJ1-2, with TRBD1 matching 8 bases. Trimming cost V 4 bases and J 8 bases; bases outside gene matches: 13. This CDR3 region has 15 residues. Germline values: CDR1 SGHRS, CDR2 YFSETQ.

This sequence joins TRBV24-1 and TRBJ1-2, with D possibly matching TRBD1 (6 bases). CDR1 KGHDR and CDR2 SFDVKD come from the germline V gene. Deletions cut 3 bases from V and 6 bases from J, with 10 bases between. The CDR3 loop spans 13 amino acids. CDR3 loop: CATSDGGGNGYTF. The CDR3, as DNA: TGTGCCACCAGTGATGGAGGGGGAAATGGCTACACCTTC.

By its share, this clonotype is medium-sized. The chain carries TRBV6-1 and TRBJ1-3; D gene uncertain. Germline assignment: CDR1 MNHNS and CDR2 SASEGT. There are 14 residues in the CDR3. V was shortened by 1 base and J by 2 bases, with 6 bases between the two germline ends. CDR3 protein: CASSEGSAGNTIYF. The CDR3 region has the DNA TGTGCCAGCAGTGAAGGAAGTGCTGGAAACACCATATATTTT.

The chain couples TRBV2 to TRBJ1-1; TRBD1 aligns across 7 bases. The CDR3 length is 14 residues. Germline trimming cut 4 bases from V and 6 bases from J; bases unmatched to any gene: 8. Germline CDR1 is SNHLY and CDR2 is FYNNEI. The CDR3 coding sequence is TGTGCCAGCAGTGCCGGGACAGCGTACCCTGAAGCTTTCTTT. This encodes CASSAGTAYPEAFF.

Many counts were recorded for this clonotype. CDR3 coding DNA: TGTGCCAGCAGCTTAGATCATTCAAGGGTCGGGGAGCTGTTTTTT. This sequence encodes CASSLDHSRVGELFF. The genes are TRBV7-6 and TRBJ2-2; D is ambiguous. CDR1 and CDR2 (germline): SGHVS, FNYEAQ. The CDR3 contains 15 residues. Trimming pared 1 base from V and 7 bases from J, leaving 13 bases between.

This clonotype is labeled as medium-sized. As DNA, the CDR3 is TGTGCCAGCAGCTTATCGGCCGACAGTCCCTCCTACGAGCAGTACTTC. Protein: CASSLSADSPSYEQYF. The chain combines TRBV7-6 with TRBJ2-7; perhaps TRBD1 as D (5 bases). The CDR3 extends over 16 amino acids. Germline CDR1 is SGHVS and CDR2 is FNYEAQ. The V gene lost 2 bases and the J gene lost 0 bases, with 14 bases spanning the gap.

The V call is TRBV3-1, the J call TRBJ2-5; D possibly corresponds to TRBD2 (5 bases). The CDR3 is 13 amino acids. The V end was cut by 4 bases, the J end by 7 bases, with 13 bases between. CDR1 and CDR2 from the germline V gene are LGHDT and YNNKEL (reference sequence). The CDR3 reads CASSPYAGGTQYF. CDR3 nucleotides: TGTGCCAGCAGCCCGTACGCGGGCGGGACCCAGTACTTC.

Comment on this clonotype: A read error is possible here, since a much larger clone lies one base away. V and J are TRBV20-1 and TRBJ2-7; 9 nucleotides align to TRBD1. Germline lookup yields CDR1 DFQATT and CDR2 SNEGSKA (reference sequence). The CDR3 length is 17 residues. The CDR3 DNA sequence: TGCAGTGCTGTCCGCCCGCGACCCGGACAGGGGAACCACGAGCGGTACTTC. This sequence encodes CSAVRPRPGQGNHERYF.

The sample holds a few counts of this clonotype. The CDR3 sequence: CASSNSPRPQHF. CDR3 coding DNA: TGTGCCAGCAGTAACTCCCCCAGGCCCCAGCATTTT. The rearrangement links TRBV7-9 to TRBJ1-5; D gene unclear. V lost 6 bases and J 9 bases, leaving 12 bases between the germline ends. The germline V gene has CDR1 SEHNR and CDR2 FQNEAQ (reference sequence). The length of the CDR3 is 12 residues.

CDR3 in amino acids: CASSLAYGGRGFTGELFF. The DNA of the CDR3 is TGTGCCAGCAGCTTAGCTTATGGCGGGAGAGGGTTCACCGGGGAGCTGTTTTTT. The chain combines TRBV7-9 with TRBJ2-2, with 7 bases matching TRBD2. The CDR3 contains 18 residues. V shed 0 bases and J 4 bases; nucleotides not matched to a gene: 11. Germline V gene lookup returns CDR1 SEHNR and CDR2 FQNEAQ (reference sequence).

This clonotype was seen repeatedly, ten times or more. This sequence joins TRBV5-1 and TRBJ1-2; 9 nucleotides agree with TRBD1. The CDR3 consists of 15 residues. CDR1 is SGHRS and CDR2 is YFSETQ in the germline V gene. Unmatched junction bases numbered 11, after V lost 5 bases and J lost 6 bases. The CDR3 here is CASSLPGQGGDGYTF. The CDR3 DNA is TGCGCCAGCAGTTTGCCGGGACAGGGAGGGGATGGCTACACCTTC.